Each of the 27 T cell receptor beta chains below was sequenced from the same sample in a study of PD-1 blockade in mismatch repair-deficient tumors. Using immunoSEQ multiplex PCR, the repertoire was profiled, and TCRdb retains in-frame clones only, with some absent. The sample shows some 85,000 clones, 65% to 85% of them seen only once. Here the sequenced sample was peripheral blood, taken 44 weeks after starting pembrolizumab. Receptor source: an adult with mismatch repair-deficient cancer.

The rearrangement links TRBV7-8 to TRBJ1-5; 8 bases match TRBD1. This CDR3 contains 15 residues. Germline V gene sequence: CDR1 SGHVS, CDR2 FQNEAQ. V lost 5 bases and J lost 2; bases outside the gene matches: 5. The CDR3 reads CASSPGGSGNQPQHF. The CDR3 DNA sequence: TGTGCCAGCAGCCCAGGGGGCTCGGGCAATCAGCCCCAGCATTTT.

The V gene is TRBV11-3, the J gene TRBJ2-1; 8 positions agree with TRBD2. The CDR3 sequence is 16 residues long. CDR1 and CDR2 (germline): SGHNT, YENEEA. V trimming: 5 bases; J trimming: 3 bases; junction bases outside the gene matches: 9. CDR3 nucleotide sequence: TGTGCCAGCAGCCGTACTAGCGGAGATTTCTACAATGAGCAGTTCTTC. Protein product: CASSRTSGDFYNEQFF.

J is TRBJ2-1 and V is TRBV7-8, with D possibly matching TRBD2 (5 bases). The V and J ends lost 6 bases and 4 bases respectively, with 13 bases between them. The CDR3 loop spans 14 amino acids. The germline gives CDR1 SGHVS, CDR2 FQNEAQ. The CDR3: CASRNRDTYNEQFF. CDR3 nucleotide sequence: TGTGCCAGCAGGAACCGGGATACGTACAATGAGCAGTTCTTC.

The rearrangement links TRBV27 to TRBJ1-2, with TRBD1 identical over 7 bases. In germline, CDR1 is MNHEY, CDR2 SMNVEV (reference sequence). The J segment lost 4 bases and the V segment lost 6 bases, leaving 11 bases of the junction unmatched. This CDR3 contains 15 residues. The DNA for the CDR3 is TGTGCCAGCAGACGGATCGGACAGGCGGGCTATGGCTACACCTTC. It is translated as CASRRIGQAGYGYTF.

The V and J genes are TRBV9 and TRBJ1-1; D gene uncertain. Germline CDR1 is SGDLS and CDR2 is YYNGEE. Between the trimmed V and J ends, which lost 2 bases and 4 bases, there was a span of 15 bases. The CDR3 runs 15 residues. CDR3 amino acids: CASSVGSSTGTEAFF. CDR3 sequence (DNA): TGTGCCAGCAGCGTGGGATCTTCGACGGGCACTGAAGCTTTCTTT.

The chain employs TRBV15 and TRBJ2-1; no clear D gene. V was cut by 8 bases and J by 9 bases, with 20 bases left in between. The CDR3 consists of 14 residues. Germline-derived CDR1 and CDR2 are LNHNV and YYDKDF (reference sequence). The CDR3 sequence: CATRSRIALGEQFF. The CDR3 DNA reads as TGTGCCACCCGAAGCAGGATAGCTTTGGGTGAGCAGTTCTTC. Together with reference TRBV15 and TRBJ2-1, the CDR3 gives the full variable domain: DAMVIQNPRYQVTQFGKPVTLSCSQTLNHNVMYWYQQKSSQAPKLLFHYYDKDFNNEADTPDNFQSRRPNTSFCFLDIRSPGLGDTAMYLCATRSRIALGEQFFGPGTRLTVL.

This clone appeared a few times. This chain links TRBV29-1 with TRBJ1-3; a possible D gene is TRBD1 (6 bases). The V gene lost 7 bases and the J gene lost 0 bases, with 10 bases spanning the gap. Germline CDR1 SQVTM, CDR2 ANQGSEA. CDR3 length equals 13 residues. Written as DNA, the CDR3 is TGCAGCGGTTGGACAGACTCTGGAAACACCATATATTTT. Protein sequence: CSGWTDSGNTIYF.

This clone was seen only a few times. V gene TRBV19 combines with J gene TRBJ2-7; unclear D gene. Trimming removed 10 bases from V and 4 bases from J, with 14 bases in between. Per germline, CDR1 LNHDA and CDR2 SQIVND (reference sequence). The CDR3 is 12 residues long. CDR3 protein: CATLAAPYEQYF. In nucleotides, the CDR3 is TGTGCCACCCTTGCCGCACCTTACGAGCAGTACTTC.

DNA for the CDR3: TGTGCCAGCAGCCAATATCTGAGGGACACTTACGGAAACACCATATATTTT. This gives the protein CASSQYLRDTYGNTIYF. The V call is TRBV14, the J call TRBJ1-3; tentatively, D is TRBD1 (6 bases). Trimming pared 2 bases from V and 4 bases from J, leaving 18 bases between. CDR3 length: 17 residues. CDR1 and CDR2 from the germline V gene are SGHDN and FVKESK.

This clone was recorded a few times. The sample has other DNA sequences that encode this CDR3 too. V and J are TRBV7-6 and TRBJ2-2; D gene unclear. The CDR3 is 15 amino acids. Trimming cost V 1 base and J 0 bases, with 6 bases left between them. Germline values: CDR1 SGHVS, CDR2 FNYEAQ. CDR3 in DNA: TGTGCCAGCAGCTTAGTTGGCGCGAACACCGGGGAGCTGTTTTTT. Amino acids: CASSLVGANTGELFF. The complete variable domain, with remaining parts taken from reference TRBV7-6 and TRBJ2-2, reads GAGVSQSPRYKVTKRGQDVALRCDPISGHVSLYWYRQALGQGPEFLTYFNYEAQQDKSGLPNDRFSAERPEGSISTLTIQRTEQRDSAMYRCASSLVGANTGELFFGEGSRLTVL.

V is TRBV12-5 and J is TRBJ1-5, with D unresolved. Germline V gives CDR1 LGHNT, CDR2 FRNRAP. The CDR3 covers 13 residues. The V gene lost 1 base and the J gene lost 5 bases, with 6 bases spanning the gap. CDR3 nucleotide sequence: TGTGCTAGTGGTTTGGAGGATCATCAGCCCCAGCATTTT. Translating gives CASGLEDHQPQHF.

This clone was picked up one time. The V call is TRBV5-5, the J call TRBJ2-5, with 9 bases aligning to TRBD2. Germline CDR1 and CDR2: SGHKS and YYEKEE (reference sequence). The CDR3 totals 15 residues. Losses at the gene ends were 0 bases for V and 2 bases for J; bases not matched to a gene: 2. CDR3 amino acids: CASSLGLAEQETQYF. The CDR3 bases are TGTGCCAGCAGCTTGGGACTAGCGGAACAAGAGACCCAGTACTTC.

The chain carries TRBV5-4 and TRBJ2-1; TRBD2 matches 9 bases. With V trimmed by 5 bases and J by 2 bases, 14 bases remained unmatched. Germline V lookup: CDR1 SGHNT, CDR2 YYREEE (reference sequence). This CDR3 is built from 18 residues. The DNA for the CDR3 is TGTGCCAGCAGACCCACCCCCCCGGGCGGGAGGGCCTACAATGAGCAGTTCTTC. Translation gives CASRPTPPGGRAYNEQFF.

The CDR3, as DNA: TGTGCCAGTAACACGAGGGGGGAAGCTTTCTTT. It encodes CASNTRGEAFF. The chain couples TRBV19 to TRBJ1-1, with D possibly being TRBD1 (6 bases). The CDR3 runs to 11 residues. With 7 bases removed from V and 8 bases from J, the gap between germline ends came to 11 bases. Germline values: CDR1 LNHDA, CDR2 SQIVND (reference sequence). Combining the CDR3 with reference TRBV19 and TRBJ1-1 gives the whole variable domain DGGITQSPKYLFRKEGQNVTLSCEQNLNHDAMYWYRQDPGQGLRLIYYSQIVNDFQKGDIAEGYSVSREKKESFPLTVTSAQKNPTAFYLCASNTRGEAFFGQGTRLTVV.

Here the CDR3 DNA reads TGTGCCAGCAGCCCCACACTTTCACAGGGGCTCGGCTATGGCTACACCTTC. This codes for CASSPTLSQGLGYGYTF. The gene calls are TRBV7-2 and TRBJ1-2; 7 bases match TRBD1. Unmatched junction bases numbered 16, after V lost 5 bases and J lost 4 bases. CDR1 SGHTA and CDR2 FQGNSA come from the germline V gene. The CDR3 length is 17 residues. The full variable domain, in which reference TRBV7-2 and TRBJ1-2 provide the parts outside the CDR3, is GAGVSQSPSNKVTEKGKDVELRCDPISGHTALYWYRQSLGQGLEFLIYFQGNSAPDKSGLPSDRFSAERTGGSVSTLTIQRTQQEDSAVYLCASSPTLSQGLGYGYTFGSGTRLTVV.

This chain connects TRBV6-6 to TRBJ2-2; no definite D call. The CDR3 is 14 residues long. The germline gives CDR1 MNHNY, CDR2 SVGAGI (reference sequence). V lost 5 bases and J lost 3, with 10 bases in between. The CDR3 DNA reads as TGTGCCAGCAGTATCAGGTTGGACACCGGGGAGCTGTTTTTT. It is translated as CASSIRLDTGELFF.

This clone appeared a single time. The V gene is TRBV4-2, the J gene TRBJ1-4, with D possibly being TRBD1 (5 bases). The V end was cut by 5 bases, the J end by 4 bases, with 14 bases between. Germline CDR1 reads LGHNA; CDR2 reads YNFKEQ. The CDR3 sequence is 15 residues long. The CDR3 loop is CASSAPGRVNEKLFF. CDR3 nucleotide sequence: TGTGCCAGCAGCGCCCCGGGACGGGTTAATGAAAAACTGTTTTTT.

V is TRBV19 and J is TRBJ1-3; the D gene is possibly TRBD1 (6 bases). Trimming removed 1 base at V and 3 bases at J, with 10 bases between. The CDR3 totals 15 residues. Germline values: CDR1 LNHDA, CDR2 SQIVND (reference sequence). The CDR3 DNA is TGTGCCAGTAGTATAGTGGACAGCTTTGGAAACACCATATATTTT. Amino acids: CASSIVDSFGNTIYF.

The gene calls are TRBV2 and TRBJ2-4; D gene uncertain. Germline values: CDR1 SNHLY, CDR2 FYNNEI. Between the trimmed V and J ends, which lost 2 bases and 5 bases, there was a span of 4 bases. The CDR3 covers 12 residues. The CDR3: CASSERENIQYF. In nucleotides, the CDR3 is TGTGCCAGCAGTGAAAGGGAAAACATTCAGTACTTC.

The chain couples TRBV11-2 to TRBJ2-7, with 8 bases aligning to TRBD1. V shed 3 bases and J 2 bases; nucleotides not matched to a gene: 3. Germline CDR1 SGHAT, CDR2 FQNNGV. The CDR3 spans 14 residues. CDR3 sequence: CASSFGTGPYEQYF. Written as DNA, the CDR3 is TGTGCCAGCAGCTTCGGGACAGGACCCTACGAGCAGTACTTC.

J is TRBJ1-3 and V is TRBV29-1; D is undetermined. Germline values: CDR1 SQVTM, CDR2 ANQGSEA. CDR3 length: 12 amino acids. V gave up 7 bases and J gave up 3 bases, with 10 bases separating them. The CDR3 DNA reads as TGCAGCGCTGCGGCGGGTGGAAACACCATATATTTT. This sequence encodes CSAAAGGNTIYF.

V is TRBV11-2 and J is TRBJ2-1; no firm D call. This CDR3 is built from 18 residues. Germline V gene data show CDR1 as SGHAT and CDR2 as FQNNGV. The V and J ends lost 0 bases and 4 bases respectively, with 19 bases between them. CDR3 residues: CASSLEPRLELPYNEQFF. DNA of the CDR3: TGTGCCAGCAGCTTAGAACCCCGCCTAGAACTACCTTACAATGAGCAGTTCTTC.

This chain links TRBV5-6 with TRBJ1-2; a possible D gene is TRBD1 (5 bases). Germline loops: CDR1 SGHDT, CDR2 YYEEEE. V lost 0 bases, J lost 0 bases, and 12 bases lay in between. The CDR3 contains 16 residues. The CDR3 DNA is TGTGCCAGCAGCTTGGCCCGAACAGGCTCTAACTATGGCTACACCTTC. This codes for CASSLARTGSNYGYTF.

This clone was recorded a few times. The rearrangement uses TRBV30 and TRBJ1-3; D may be TRBD1 (5 bases). Germline lookup yields CDR1 GTSNPN and CDR2 SVGIG (reference sequence). CDR3 length equals 13 residues. Here the CDR3 reads CANAGFSGNTIYF. The DNA for the CDR3 is TGTGCTAATGCAGGGTTCTCTGGAAACACCATATATTTT.

The rearrangement joins TRBV7-9 to TRBJ2-2, with D hard to call. The CDR3 covers 14 residues. V gave up 1 base and J gave up 4 bases, with 7 bases separating them. Looked up from germline, CDR1 is SEHNR and CDR2 is FQNEAQ (reference sequence). DNA for the CDR3: TGTGCCAGCAGCTTAGTTTCGGGCACCGGGGAGCTGTTTTTT. This sequence encodes CASSLVSGTGELFF.

The V gene is TRBV27, the J gene TRBJ2-5; D uncertain. Germline assignment: CDR1 MNHEY and CDR2 SMNVEV (reference sequence). The CDR3 runs 14 residues. With 2 bases removed from V and 7 bases from J, the gap between germline ends came to 14 bases. CDR3 protein: CASSLQRPAGTQYF. The CDR3 DNA reads as TGTGCCAGCAGTTTACAGCGCCCCGCCGGGACCCAGTACTTC.

This clone appeared a few times. CDR3: CASSPGRETEAFF. As DNA, the CDR3 is TGTGCCAGCAGCCCCGGGAGAGAAACTGAAGCTTTCTTT. V usage is TRBV7-2 and J usage is TRBJ1-1; no clear D gene. V shed 5 bases and J shed 5 bases, with 12 bases lying between them. The CDR3 is 13 amino acids. Germline V gives CDR1 SGHTA, CDR2 FQGNSA.